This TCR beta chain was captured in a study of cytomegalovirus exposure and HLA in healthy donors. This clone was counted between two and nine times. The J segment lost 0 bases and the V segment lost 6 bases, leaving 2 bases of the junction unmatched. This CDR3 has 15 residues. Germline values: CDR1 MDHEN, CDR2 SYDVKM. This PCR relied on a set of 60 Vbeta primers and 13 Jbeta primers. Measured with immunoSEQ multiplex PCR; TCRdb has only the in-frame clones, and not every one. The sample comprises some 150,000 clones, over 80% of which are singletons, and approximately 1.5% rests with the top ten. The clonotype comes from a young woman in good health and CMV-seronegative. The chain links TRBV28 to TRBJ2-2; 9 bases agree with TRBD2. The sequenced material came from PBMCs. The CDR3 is CASRLAGSNTGELFF. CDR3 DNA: TGTGCCAGCAGACTAGCGGGTTCGAACACCGGGGAGCTGTTTTTT.